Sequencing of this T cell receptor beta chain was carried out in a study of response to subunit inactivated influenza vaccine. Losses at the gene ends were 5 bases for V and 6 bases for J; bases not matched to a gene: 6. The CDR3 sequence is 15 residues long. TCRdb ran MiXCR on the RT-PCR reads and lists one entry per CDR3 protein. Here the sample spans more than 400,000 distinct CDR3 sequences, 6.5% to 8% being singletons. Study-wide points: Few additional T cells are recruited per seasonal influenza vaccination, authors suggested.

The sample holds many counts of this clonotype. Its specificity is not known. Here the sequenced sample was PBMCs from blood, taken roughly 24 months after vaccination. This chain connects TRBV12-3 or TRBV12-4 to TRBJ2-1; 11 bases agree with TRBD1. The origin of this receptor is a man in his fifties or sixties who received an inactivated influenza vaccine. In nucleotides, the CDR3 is TGTGCCAGCAGTGGAACCGGGACAGGGGGCAATGAGCAGTTCTTC. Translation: CASSGTGTGGNEQFF.